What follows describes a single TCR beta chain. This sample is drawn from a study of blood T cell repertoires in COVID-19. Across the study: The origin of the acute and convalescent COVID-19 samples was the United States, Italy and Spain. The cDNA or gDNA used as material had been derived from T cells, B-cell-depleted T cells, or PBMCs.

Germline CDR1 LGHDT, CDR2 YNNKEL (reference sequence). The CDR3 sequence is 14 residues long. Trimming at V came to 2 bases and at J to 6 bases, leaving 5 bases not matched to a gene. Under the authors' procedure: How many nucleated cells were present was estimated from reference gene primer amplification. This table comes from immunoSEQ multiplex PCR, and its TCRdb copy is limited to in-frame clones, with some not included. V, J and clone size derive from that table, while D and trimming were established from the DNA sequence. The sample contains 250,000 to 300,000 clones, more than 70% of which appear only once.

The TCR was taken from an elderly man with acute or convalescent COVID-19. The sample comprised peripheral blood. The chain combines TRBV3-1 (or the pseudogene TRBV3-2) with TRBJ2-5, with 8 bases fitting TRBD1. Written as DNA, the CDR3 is TGTGCCAGCAGCCAATCAGGGGGCGCGAAGACCCAGTACTTC. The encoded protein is CASSQSGGAKTQYF.